The sequence of this T cell receptor (beta chain) was determined in a study of blood T cell repertoires in COVID-19. The overall study: Samples of COVID-19 (acute and convalescent) were obtained from the United States, Italy and Spain. PBMCs, B-cell-depleted T cells, or T cells were the source of the cDNA or gDNA that made up the material.

In the original analysis: Scientists estimated how many nucleated cells there were by amplifying reference gene primers. Sequencing used immunoSEQ multiplex PCR; TCRdb keeps in-frame clones, though not all of them. V, J and clone size reflect that table, while D and trimming were determined from the DNA. The sample holds 250,000 to 300,000 clones, 86% seen once. Seattle patient enrollment occurred during active infection, with longitudinal follow-up thereafter. Trimming cost V 8 bases and J 3 bases; bases outside gene matches: 7. The CDR3 extends over 13 amino acids. Germline loops: CDR1 SGHAT, CDR2 FQNNGV.

The TCR sequence derives from a woman aged 30 to 39 with COVID-19, enrolled during active disease. This chain joins TRBV11-2 and TRBJ2-7; 7 bases align to TRBD1. Sequencing used peripheral blood. CDR3 nucleotide sequence: TGTGCCAGCCAGACAGGGAATGGCTACGAGCAGTACTTC. This encodes CASQTGNGYEQYF.